Listed here are 4 T cell receptor beta chains from one sample, sequenced in a study of CD8+CD57+ T cells in acquired aplastic anemia (dated by TCRdb to 2017 to 2018). Patients chosen for sequencing had shown expansion of CD8+CD57+ cells by flow cytometry. The run used an Illumina HiSeq 2000. Genomic DNA served as template for TCR beta VDJ combination and CDR3 sequence profiling. TCRdb passed the public sequencing reads through fastp at Q25 and MiXCR, retaining productive beta sequences. One record per CDR3 amino acid sequence lists the most common genes and DNA. The sample profile shows approximately 300,000 distinct CDR3 sequences; about 50% of them were found once. Of the sample, roughly 1.3% is held by the ten largest clones. Sequencing was done on a sample of sorted CD4+, CD8+, or CD8+CD57+ T cells (not recorded which) from PBMCs. These receptor sequences come from a human donor with aplastic anemia.

A note on this clonotype: This CDR3 fails to terminate in the conserved phenylalanine or tryptophan, so it likely reflects a read error. The rearrangement joins TRBV24-1 to TRBJ2-5; 8 nucleotides line up with TRBD1. The CDR3 is 11 amino acids. Germline V gene data show CDR1 as KGHDR and CDR2 as SFDVKD. Trimming at V came to 9 bases and at J to 5 bases, leaving 1 base not matched to a gene. CDR3 sequence (DNA): TGTGCCACCGGACAGGGTGAGACCCAGTACTCC. Translated: CATGQGETQYS.

The chain employs TRBV9 and TRBJ2-2; no clear D gene. The CDR3 extends over 12 amino acids. The V gene lost 4 bases and the J gene lost 8 bases, with 9 bases spanning the gap. CDR1 SGDLS and CDR2 YYNGEE come from the germline V gene. CDR3 nucleotides: TGTGCCAGCAGCCCCTCCCGGGGGGAGCTGTTTTTT. It specifies CASSPSRGELFF.

The gene calls are TRBV29-1 and TRBJ1-1, with a weak D call TRBD1 (5 bases). This CDR3 contains 15 residues. Trimming cost V 0 bases and J 4 bases, with 15 bases left between them. Germline loops: CDR1 SQVTM, CDR2 ANQGSEA. CDR3 nucleotide sequence: TGCAGCGTTGAAGAAAACCGAGGGGATCCCACTGAAGCTTTCTTT. It translates to CSVEENRGDPTEAFF.

This clonotype was seen at least ten times. The chain is built from TRBV2 and TRBJ2-3, with TRBD1 matching 7 bases. The germline gives CDR1 SNHLY, CDR2 FYNNEI. V dropped 9 bases and J dropped 8; count of bases not matched to a gene: 11. The CDR3 has 13 amino acids. In DNA, the CDR3 is TGTGCCAGTCAAGGGACAGATCAGGCTACGCAGTATTTT. Translating it yields CASQGTDQATQYF.